This is a list of T cell receptor beta chains from one sample in a study of neurological immune-mediated disorders. MiXCR, run by TCRdb on the 5' RACE reads, gives a single entry per CDR3 protein. This sample has 55,000 to 70,000 distinct CDR3 sequences, with 3.9% found just once. Material for sequencing was PBMCs. Receptors originate from a man in his thirties or forties with multiple sclerosis. The CDR3 runs from the conserved cysteine through the conserved F or W. The order of the fields is J gene, D gene, clone size, V gene, CDR3 DNA, CDR3 protein. The D gene is left open where the match is weak. Size values are once, few and many counts, or a class for expanded clones, and some rows have none.

>TRBJ2-1|TRBD2|many|TRBV11-1
TGTGCCAGCAGCTATACTAGCGGGGGGGCCCGTGAGCAGTTCTTC
CASSYTSGGAREQFF
>TRBJ1-5|-|few|TRBV20-1
TGCAGTGCTAGAGATCGGCAGGGAGATCAGCCCCAGAATTTT
CSARDRQGDQPQNF
>TRBJ1-1|-|once|TRBV18
TGTGCCAGCTCACCGTCAGGGTCCCCTGGCACTGAAGCTTTCTTT
CASSPSGSPGTEAFF
>TRBJ2-1|TRBD2|many|TRBV29-1
TGCAGCGTTGTCGGGGGGGGGACCTACAATGAGCAGTTCTTC
CSVVGGGTYNEQFF
>TRBJ1-1|-|many|TRBV7-9
TGTGCCAGCAGCTTAGGTCGGGGGTTGAGCACTGAAGCTTTCTTT
CASSLGRGLSTEAFF
>TRBJ2-7|-|-|TRBV5-1
TGCGCCAGCAGGCACAGGGACGGGTACGAGCAGTACTTC
CASRHRDGYEQYF
>TRBJ2-7|TRBD2|many|TRBV20-1
TGCAGTGCTAGAGATATCAGCGGGGCCACCTACGAGCAGTACTTC
CSARDISGATYEQYF
>TRBJ2-1|TRBD2|many|TRBV9
TGTGCCAGCAGCGAGGCTAGCGGGGGGGGCAATGAGCAGTTCTTC
CASSEASGGGNEQFF
>TRBJ1-2|-|many|TRBV19
TGTGCCAGTAGTAAGCTGACGGTCTATGGCTACACCTTC
CASSKLTVYGYTF
>TRBJ1-5|TRBD1|many|TRBV6-1
TGTGCCAGCGAGGGACAGAGCTATCAGCCCCAGCATTTT
CASEGQSYQPQHF
>TRBJ2-3|TRBD2|many|TRBV11-2
TGTGCCAGCAGCCCGAGACTAGCGGGGAGCACAGATACGCAGTATTTT
CASSPRLAGSTDTQYF
>TRBJ2-1|-|many|TRBV25-1
TGTGCCAGCAGTGAATTAATCAGTTTTCCTTACAATGAGCAGTTCTTC
CASSELISFPYNEQFF
>TRBJ2-7|-|many|TRBV5-6
TGTGCCAGCAGCTTGGCACAGACGTGGGGCGAGCAGTACTTC
CASSLAQTWGEQYF
>TRBJ2-1|TRBD2|many|TRBV9
TGTGCCAGCAGCTTTACTAGCGGGGGGGACAATGAGCAGTTCTTC
CASSFTSGGDNEQFF
>TRBJ2-3|-|many|TRBV7-2
TGTGCCAGCGGGGTCCCTGCGGGGGCCAAAGCAACTAGCACAGATACGCAGTATTTT
CASGVPAGAKATSTDTQYF
>TRBJ2-1|-|many|TRBV12-3/TRBV12-4
TGTGCCAGCAGTTTCATTCGGGACGCCTACAATGAGCAGTTCTTC
CASSFIRDAYNEQFF
>TRBJ2-7|-|many|TRBV14
TGTGCCAGCAGCCAATTAAGCTCCTACGAGCAGTACTTC
CASSQLSSYEQYF
>TRBJ1-2|-|many|TRBV20-1
TGCAGTGCTAGAGATGGTCGGGATCCTAACTATGGCTACACCTTC
CSARDGRDPNYGYTF
>TRBJ2-2|-|many|TRBV20-1
TGCAGTGCTAGAGCTCCCGGCTACACCGGGGAGCTGTTTTTT
CSARAPGYTGELFF
>TRBJ2-3|-|many|TRBV29-1
TGCAGCGCCCAACAGGGAGCCAACACAGATACGCAGTATTTT
CSAQQGANTDTQYF
>TRBJ2-7|-|few|TRBV5-1
TGCGCCAGCAGTAGCTCGAGGGCGGACTACGAGCAGTACTTC
CASSSSRADYEQYF
>TRBJ2-5|TRBD2|many|TRBV6-5
TGTGCCAGCAGTGCGAGGCGGGGGGGCCTGGAGACCCAGTACTTC
CASSARRGGLETQYF
>TRBJ1-1|-|many|TRBV9
TGTGCCAGCAGCGTAGGGGCAGGGGAGTATCGCGAAGCTTTCTTT
CASSVGAGEYREAFF
>TRBJ1-5|TRBD1|many|TRBV12-3/TRBV12-4
TGTGCCAGCAGTTTAGGGGACAGGAGGAATCAGCCCCAGCATTTT
CASSLGDRRNQPQHF
>TRBJ2-4|-|many|TRBV29-1
TGCAGCGTACCGAGTCGGGGAACAAACATTCAGTACTTC
CSVPSRGTNIQYF
>TRBJ2-3|-|few|TRBV9
TGTGCCAGCAGCGTAGAATCGGTGGGCACAGATACGCAGTATTTT
CASSVESVGTDTQYF
>TRBJ2-3|-|many|TRBV11-3
TGTGCCAGCAGCTTAGAGTGGGCGGATACGCAGTATTTT
CASSLEWADTQYF
>TRBJ1-2|-|many|TRBV20-1
TGCAGTGGGGTCGGTGGGCAAGATGGCTACACCTTC
CSGVGGQDGYTF
>TRBJ1-1|-|many|TRBV20-1
TGCAGTGCTAGGGCCGGAGGGGCCGGGAACACTGAAGCTTTCTTT
CSARAGGAGNTEAFF
>TRBJ2-2|-|many|TRBV12-3/TRBV12-4
TGTGCCAGCAGTCCACAGAACACCGGGGAGCTGTTTTTT
CASSPQNTGELFF
>TRBJ2-1|TRBD1|many|TRBV5-5
TGTGCCAGCAGCCGAGGACAGGCCAGCTCCTACAATGAGCAGTTCTTC
CASSRGQASSYNEQFF
>TRBJ1-5|-|-|TRBV10-3
TGTGCCATCAGAGCAGGACACAATCAGCCCCAGAATTTT
CAIRAGHNQPQNF
>TRBJ2-2|TRBD1|many|TRBV3-1
TGTGCCAGCAGCCTCGGACAGGGGGACACCGGGGAGCTGTTTTTT
CASSLGQGDTGELFF
>TRBJ2-7|-|many|TRBV20-1
TGCAGTGCTAGAGCGGGAACAGGGTTCCTCTACGAGCAGTACTTC
CSARAGTGFLYEQYF
>TRBJ1-6|TRBD1|many|TRBV4-3
TGCGCCAGCAGCCAAGAAGTATTCACAGGGGCCTATAATTCACCCCTCCACTTT
CASSQEVFTGAYNSPLHF
>TRBJ2-1|-|few|TRBV7-2
TGTGCCAGCAGCCCCGGGACTCTCTACAATGAGCAGTTCTTC
CASSPGTLYNEQFF
>TRBJ1-4|-|many|TRBV7-6
TGTGCCAGCAGCCCCCACAGGGAAACTAATGAAAAACTGTTTTTT
CASSPHRETNEKLFF
>TRBJ2-7|TRBD1|many|TRBV9
TGTGCCAGCAGCACCGGGACAGGGGGCGGCGAGCAGTACTTC
CASSTGTGGGEQYF
>TRBJ2-7|TRBD1|-|TRBV29-1
TGCAGCGAGCACCGGGACAGGGATTCCTACGAGCAGTACTTC
CSEHRDRDSYEQYF
>TRBJ1-5|-|many|TRBV20-1
TGCAGTGCTAGAGCTTTGGGAGGTTCCAATCAGCCCCAGCATTTT
CSARALGGSNQPQHF
>TRBJ1-2|-|many|TRBV6-6
TGTGCCAGCAGTCTACTCGGGACGTCTGGCTATGGCTACACCTTC
CASSLLGTSGYGYTF
>TRBJ2-3|TRBD1|many|TRBV11-3
TGTGCCAGCAGCCATCGGGCAGGACAGGGGCCAGATACGCAGTATTTT
CASSHRAGQGPDTQYF
>TRBJ2-7|-|many|TRBV6-1
TGTGCCAGCAGGAGACAGGTACCCTCCTACGAGCAGTACTTC
CASRRQVPSYEQYF
>TRBJ2-1|-|many|TRBV12-3/TRBV12-4
TGTGCCAGCACCGGGGAGGGCGGGGCATGGGGGGCCGTCTACAATGAGCAGTTCTTC
CASTGEGGAWGAVYNEQFF
>TRBJ1-2|-|many|TRBV6-5
TGTGCCAGCAGTTACACAGGGAGCTATGGCTACACCTTC
CASSYTGSYGYTF
>TRBJ2-1|TRBD1|many|TRBV5-1
TGCGCCAGCAGCTTGGCCCGACAGGGGGCTTACAATGAGCAGTTCTTC
CASSLARQGAYNEQFF
>TRBJ2-3|TRBD2|few|TRBV20-1
TGCAGTCACCTCGGAGCGGGGGCATCAGATACGCAGTATTTT
CSHLGAGASDTQYF
>TRBJ2-5|-|many|TRBV11-2
TGTGCCAGCAGCGGGGGGGCCCAAGAGACCCAGTACTTC
CASSGGAQETQYF
>TRBJ2-1|TRBD2|many|TRBV12-3/TRBV12-4
TGTGCCAGCAGTTTATCAGCGGGGGGGGACAATGAGCAGTTCTTC
CASSLSAGGDNEQFF
>TRBJ2-1|-|many|TRBV21-1
TGTGCCAGCAGCGTAAGGGGGTTCCAGGTGAACAATGAGCAGTTCTTC
CASSVRGFQVNNEQFF
>TRBJ2-3|TRBD2|many|TRBV5-1
TGCGCCAGCAGCCTCGGGACTACCAGCACAGATACGCAGTATTTT
CASSLGTTSTDTQYF
>TRBJ1-6|-|few|TRBV11-2
TGTGCCAGCAGCTTAGTGCTTCAGTTAAATTCACCCCTCAACTTT
CASSLVLQLNSPLNF
>TRBJ2-6|-|many|TRBV5-1
TGCGCCAGCAGCTTTAAAGGAGGGGGCCTCTCTGGGGCCAACGTCCTGACTTTC
CASSFKGGGLSGANVLTF
>TRBJ2-7|-|many|TRBV4-1
TGCGCCAGCAGCCAGTACCGGGCCCCGAGGGGATACGAGCAGTACTTC
CASSQYRAPRGYEQYF
>TRBJ2-5|-|many|TRBV5-1
TGCGCCAGCAGCCTACTGGGACAAGTCCAAGAGACCCAGTACTTC
CASSLLGQVQETQYF
>TRBJ2-7|-|many|TRBV5-1
TGTGCCAGCAGTTTAGGCAGCTCCTACGAGCAGTACTTC
CASSLGSSYEQYF
>TRBJ1-6|-|many|TRBV20-1
TGCAGTGCTGGGAAAGCTGGGAACTCCTATAATTCACCCCTCCACTTT
CSAGKAGNSYNSPLHF
>TRBJ1-1|TRBD1|many|TRBV12-3/TRBV12-4
TGTGCCAGCAGTTATACAGGGGGCACTGAAGCTTTCTTT
CASSYTGGTEAFF
>TRBJ1-1|-|few|TRBV20-1
TGCAGTGCCAACGACGGGAACACTGAAGCTTTCTTT
CSANDGNTEAFF
>TRBJ1-5|-|many|TRBV4-1
TGCGCCAGCAGCCAAGATAGTGGGCTGGGAAGGCCCCAGCATTTT
CASSQDSGLGRPQHF